This T cell receptor beta chain stems from a study of early T cells in non-severe SARS-CoV-2 infection. Overall study findings and caveats: Anti-spike CD8 responses were favored in VDJdb matching, and private and CD4 specificities were missed.

Germline-derived CDR1 and CDR2 are MNHNY and SVGAGI (reference sequence). V gave up 6 bases and J gave up 0 bases; unmatched junction bases: 11. CDR3 size: 17 residues. Researchers tagged individual cDNA molecules with unique molecular identifiers. TCRdb re-derived calls from the 5' RACE reads in MiXCR, one entry per CDR3 protein. Of over 30,000 distinct CDR3 sequences listed, 5.5% to 7.5% are singletons. This clonotype was detected many times. Its matching antigen is unknown. The specimen was whole blood. The clonotype comes from an adult who was a healthcare worker with PCR-confirmed SARS-CoV-2 infection or an uninfected control (not recorded which). The J gene is TRBJ1-5, the V gene TRBV6-6, with 7 nucleotides matching TRBD1. The DNA for the CDR3 is TGTGCCAGCAGGCCCCATGCGGGACAGAGTAGCAATCAGCCCCAGCATTTT. Translated, it gives CASRPHAGQSSNQPQHF.